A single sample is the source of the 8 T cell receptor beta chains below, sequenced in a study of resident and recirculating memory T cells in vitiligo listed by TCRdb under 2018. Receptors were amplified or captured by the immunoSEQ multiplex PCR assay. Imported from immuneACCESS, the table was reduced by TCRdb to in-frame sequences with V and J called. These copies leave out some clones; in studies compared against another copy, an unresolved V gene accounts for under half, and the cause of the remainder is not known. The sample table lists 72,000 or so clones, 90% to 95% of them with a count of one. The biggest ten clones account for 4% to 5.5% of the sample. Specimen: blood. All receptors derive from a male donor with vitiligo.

CDR3 bases: TGTGCCAGCAGTCCTCGGCAGGGTCGAGAGGAGCAGTACTTC. Residues: CASSPRQGREEQYF. The chain joins TRBV7-9 to TRBJ2-7; TRBD1 might be the D (5 bases). V was pared by 6 bases and J by 7 bases, with 19 bases between. Germline lookup yields CDR1 SEHNR and CDR2 FQNEAQ (reference sequence). The CDR3 extends over 14 amino acids.

This chain's CDR3 is CASSRQGYEQYF. CDR3 bases: TGTGCCAGCAGCCGACAGGGATACGAGCAGTACTTC. This chain joins TRBV6-6 and TRBJ2-7; 7 positions agree with TRBD1. Germline-derived CDR1 and CDR2 are MNHNY and SVGAGI (reference sequence). The CDR3 is 12 residues long. V shed 6 bases and J 4 bases; nucleotides not matched to a gene: 3.

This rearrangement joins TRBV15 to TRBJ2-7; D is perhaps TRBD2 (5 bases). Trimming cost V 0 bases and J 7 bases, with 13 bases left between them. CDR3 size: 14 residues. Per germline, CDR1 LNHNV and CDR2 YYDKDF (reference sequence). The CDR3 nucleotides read TGTGCCACCAGCAGAGATTGGGCCCCGGGGGAGCAGTACTTC. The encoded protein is CATSRDWAPGEQYF.

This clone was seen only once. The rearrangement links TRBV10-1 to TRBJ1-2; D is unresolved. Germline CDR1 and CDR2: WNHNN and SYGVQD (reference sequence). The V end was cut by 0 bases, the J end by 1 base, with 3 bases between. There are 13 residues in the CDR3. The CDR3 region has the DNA TGCGCCAGCAGTGAGTCCGTTAACTATGGCTACACCTTC. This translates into CASSESVNYGYTF.

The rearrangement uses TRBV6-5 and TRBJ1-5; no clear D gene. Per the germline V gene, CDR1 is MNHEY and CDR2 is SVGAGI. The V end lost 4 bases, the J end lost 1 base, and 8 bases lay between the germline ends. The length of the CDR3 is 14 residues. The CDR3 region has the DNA TGTGCCAGCAGTTGGCGGGGAAGCAATCAGCCCCAGCATTTT. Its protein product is CASSWRGSNQPQHF.

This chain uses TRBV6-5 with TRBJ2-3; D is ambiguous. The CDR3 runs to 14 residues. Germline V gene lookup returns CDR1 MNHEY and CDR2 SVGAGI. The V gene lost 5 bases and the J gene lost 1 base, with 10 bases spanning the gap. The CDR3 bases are TGTGCCAGCAGTCCACGACTCGGCACAGATACGCAGTATTTT. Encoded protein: CASSPRLGTDTQYF.

As DNA, the CDR3 is TGTGCCAGCAGGGAGAGGAGAGGTCCTAACTATGGCTACACCTTC. Its translation: CASRERRGPNYGYTF. The V call is TRBV7-9, the J call TRBJ1-2; unclear D gene. Per the germline V gene, CDR1 is SEHNR and CDR2 is FQNEAQ (reference sequence). Trimming shortened V by 6 bases and J by 0 bases, and 14 bases separated the two germline ends. The CDR3 runs 15 residues.

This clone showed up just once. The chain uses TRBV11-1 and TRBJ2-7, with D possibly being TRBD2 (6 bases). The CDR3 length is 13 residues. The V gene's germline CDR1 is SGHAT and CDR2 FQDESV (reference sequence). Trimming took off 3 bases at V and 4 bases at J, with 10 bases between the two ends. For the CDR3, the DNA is TGTGCCAGCAGCTTTGGCGGGACTTACGAGCAGTACTTC. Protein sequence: CASSFGGTYEQYF.